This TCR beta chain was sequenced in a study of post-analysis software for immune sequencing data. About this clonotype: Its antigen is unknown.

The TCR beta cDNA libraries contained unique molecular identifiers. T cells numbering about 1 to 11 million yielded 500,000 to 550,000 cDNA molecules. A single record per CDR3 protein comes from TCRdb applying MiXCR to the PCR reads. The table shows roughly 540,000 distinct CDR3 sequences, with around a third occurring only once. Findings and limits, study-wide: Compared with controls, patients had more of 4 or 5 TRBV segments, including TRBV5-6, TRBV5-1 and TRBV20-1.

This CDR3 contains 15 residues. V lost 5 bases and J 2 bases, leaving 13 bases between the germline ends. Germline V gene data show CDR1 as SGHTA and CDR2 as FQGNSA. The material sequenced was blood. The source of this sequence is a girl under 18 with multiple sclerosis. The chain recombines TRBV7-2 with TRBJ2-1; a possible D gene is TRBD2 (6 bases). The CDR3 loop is CASSTGLHAYNEQFF. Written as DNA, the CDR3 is TGTGCCAGCAGCACGGGACTCCATGCCTACAATGAGCAGTTCTTC.